This T cell receptor (beta chain) was captured by sequencing in a study of immune evolution from preneoplasia to lung adenocarcinoma. Profiling relied on immunoSEQ multiplex PCR, and the TCRdb table lists in-frame clones only, not all of them. The sample lists tens of thousands of clones, roughly 80% occurring once. Germline CDR1 SQVTM, CDR2 ANQGSEA. Trimming removed 0 bases at V and 9 bases at J, with 17 bases between. The CDR3 sequence is 15 residues long. Sequencing was done on a sample of FFPE invasive lung adenocarcinoma tissue. The source of this sequence is a person in their sixties with lung adenocarcinoma. The V call is TRBV29-1, the J call TRBJ2-2; possibly TRBD1 for D (5 bases). The CDR3 sequence: CSVEDPARGIRELFF. The CDR3 DNA follows: TGCAGCGTTGAAGATCCGGCAAGGGGAATACGGGAGCTGTTTTTT.